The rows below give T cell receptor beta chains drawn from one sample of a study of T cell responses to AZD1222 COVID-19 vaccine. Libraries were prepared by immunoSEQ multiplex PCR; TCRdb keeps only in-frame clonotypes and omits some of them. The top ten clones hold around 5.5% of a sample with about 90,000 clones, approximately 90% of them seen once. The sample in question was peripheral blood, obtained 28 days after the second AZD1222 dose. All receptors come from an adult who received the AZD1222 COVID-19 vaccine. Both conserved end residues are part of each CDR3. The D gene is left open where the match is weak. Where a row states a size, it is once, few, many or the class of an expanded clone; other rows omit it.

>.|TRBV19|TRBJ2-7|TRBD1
CASSMGTGGFYEQYF
TGTGCCAGTAGTATGGGGACAGGGGGCTTCTACGAGCAGTACTTC
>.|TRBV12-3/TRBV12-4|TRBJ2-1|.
CASSIGALNEQFF
TGTGCCAGCAGTATTGGGGCCTTAAATGAGCAGTTCTTC
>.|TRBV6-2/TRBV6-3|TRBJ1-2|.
CASSDRWDYGYTF
TGTGCCAGCAGCGATAGGTGGGACTATGGCTACACCTTC
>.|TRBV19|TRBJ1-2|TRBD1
CASSIKDRVDGYTF
TGTGCCAGTAGTATAAAGGACAGGGTGGACGGCTACACCTTC
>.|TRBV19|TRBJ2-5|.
CASTLRGGGIETQYF
TGTGCCAGTACCCTCCGGGGAGGAGGTATCGAGACCCAGTACTTC
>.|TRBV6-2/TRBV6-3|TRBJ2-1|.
CASSQQYNEQFF
TGTGCCAGCAGTCAACAATACAATGAGCAGTTCTTC
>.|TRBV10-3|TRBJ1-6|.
CAISADPRDSPLHF
TGTGCCATCAGTGCGGACCCCCGAGATTCACCCCTCCACTTT
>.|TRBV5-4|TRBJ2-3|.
CASTKGAGGSTDTQYF
TGTGCCAGCACCAAAGGTGCGGGCGGTAGCACAGATACGCAGTATTTT
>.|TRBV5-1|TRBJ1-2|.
CASSFHPDYGYTF
TGCGCCAGCAGCTTTCACCCGGACTATGGCTACACCTTC
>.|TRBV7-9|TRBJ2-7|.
CAAGQNSYEQYF
TGTGCCGCCGGGCAGAATTCCTACGAGCAGTACTTC
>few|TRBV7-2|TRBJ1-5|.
CASSRRGQPRNQPQHF
TGTGCCAGCAGCCGGCGGGGGCAGCCTAGAAATCAGCCCCAGCATTTT
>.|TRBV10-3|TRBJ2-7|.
CAISESSSYKQYF
TGTGCCATCAGTGAGTCGAGCAGTTACAAGCAGTACTTC
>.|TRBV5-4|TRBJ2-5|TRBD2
CASSPSGGAGETQYF
TGTGCCAGCAGCCCTAGCGGGGGGGCGGGGGAGACCCAGTACTTC
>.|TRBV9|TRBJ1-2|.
CASSAGTVGGYTF
TGTGCCAGCAGTGCCGGGACGGTGGGAGGCTACACCTTC
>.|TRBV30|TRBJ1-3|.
CAWSAGIRDTIYF
TGTGCCTGGAGTGCAGGGATTCGGGACACCATATATTTT
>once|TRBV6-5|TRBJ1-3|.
CASSYDGSSGNTIYF
TGTGCCAGCAGTTACGACGGGAGCTCTGGAAACACCATATATTTT
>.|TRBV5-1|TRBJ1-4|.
CASSRPIMGGDEKLFF
TGCGCCAGCAGCCGACCCATAATGGGGGGGGATGAAAAACTGTTTTTT
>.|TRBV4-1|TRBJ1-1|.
CASSQDQQVVTEAFF
TGCGCCAGCAGCCAAGATCAACAGGTCGTCACTGAAGCTTTCTTT
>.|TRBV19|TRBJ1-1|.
CASSMTRPNTEAFF
TGTGCCAGTAGTATGACGAGACCGAACACTGAAGCTTTCTTT
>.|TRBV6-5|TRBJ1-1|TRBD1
CASSYGTGVQLEAFF
TGTGCCAGCAGTTATGGGACAGGGGTCCAACTTGAAGCTTTCTTT
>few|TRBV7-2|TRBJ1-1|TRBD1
CASSLREGTGRLNTEAFF
TGTGCCAGCAGCTTAAGGGAGGGGACAGGGAGGTTGAACACTGAAGCTTTCTTT
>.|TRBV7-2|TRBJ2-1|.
CASSLALGAYNEQFF
TGTGCCAGCAGCTTAGCGTTAGGGGCCTACAATGAGCAGTTCTTC
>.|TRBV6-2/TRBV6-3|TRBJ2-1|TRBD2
CASRYGTSGGVGNEQFF
TGTGCCAGCAGATACGGGACTAGCGGGGGGGTAGGCAATGAGCAGTTCTTC
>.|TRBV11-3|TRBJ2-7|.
CASSLAGWGVTYEQYF
TGTGCCAGCAGCCTCGCCGGTTGGGGAGTAACCTACGAGCAGTACTTC
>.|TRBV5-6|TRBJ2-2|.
CASSPLDRNTGELFF
TGTGCCAGCAGCCCCTTAGACAGGAACACCGGGGAGCTGTTTTTT
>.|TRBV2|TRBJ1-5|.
CASKEGNQPQHF
TGTGCCAGCAAAGAGGGCAATCAGCCCCAGCATTTT
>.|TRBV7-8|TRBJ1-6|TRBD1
CASSLVKGANSPLHF
TGTGCCAGCAGCTTAGTAAAGGGGGCTAATTCACCCCTCCACTTT
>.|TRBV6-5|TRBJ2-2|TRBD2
CASSLSGAAGELFF
TGTGCCAGCAGTTTGAGCGGGGCGGCCGGGGAGCTGTTTTTT
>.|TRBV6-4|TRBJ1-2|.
CASSGNTGTSDGYTF
TGTGCCAGCAGTGGTAATACAGGGACGAGTGACGGCTACACCTTC
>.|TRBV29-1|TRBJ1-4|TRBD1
CSVAGTGWEKLFF
TGCAGCGTGGCCGGGACAGGGTGGGAAAAACTGTTTTTT
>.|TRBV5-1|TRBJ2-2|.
CASSLDRVAGELFF
TGCGCCAGCAGCTTGGATAGGGTCGCCGGGGAGCTGTTTTTT
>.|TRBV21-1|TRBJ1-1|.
CASSKAGHQNTEAFF
TGTGCCAGCAGCAAAGCGGGACACCAGAACACTGAAGCTTTCTTT
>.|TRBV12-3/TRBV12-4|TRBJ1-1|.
CASRPRNTEAFF
TGTGCCAGCAGACCTAGGAACACTGAAGCTTTCTTT
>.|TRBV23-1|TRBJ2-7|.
CASSHPYVEQYF
TGCGCCAGCAGTCACCCCTATGTCGAGCAGTACTTC
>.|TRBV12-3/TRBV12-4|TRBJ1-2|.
CASRLGGNYGYTF
TGTGCCAGCAGACTGGGAGGCAACTATGGCTACACCTTC
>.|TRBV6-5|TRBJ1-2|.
CASSYDEGYGYTF
TGTGCCAGCAGTTACGATGAGGGCTATGGCTACACCTTC
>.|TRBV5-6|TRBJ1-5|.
CASSVGRGNQPQHF
TGTGCCAGCAGCGTGGGAAGGGGCAATCAGCCCCAGCATTTT
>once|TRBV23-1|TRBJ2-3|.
CASSQSLHRDTQYF
TGCGCCAGCAGTCAATCCTTACACCGGGATACGCAGTATTTT
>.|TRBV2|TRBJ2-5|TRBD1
CASSTPPTGWRRNQYF
TGTGCCAGCAGTACGCCCCCGACAGGGTGGAGGAGAAACCAGTACTTC
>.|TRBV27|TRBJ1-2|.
CASSRNGMGYTF
TGTGCCAGCAGTCGTAACGGAATGGGCTACACCTTC
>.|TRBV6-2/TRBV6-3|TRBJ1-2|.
CASSYSPGLTGYTF
TGTGCCAGCAGTTACTCCCCGGGACTGACTGGCTACACCTTC
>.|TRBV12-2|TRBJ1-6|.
CASRPLPTDRDYNSPLHF
TGTGCAAGTCGCCCTCTTCCTACAGACAGGGATTACAATTCACCCCTCCACTTT